This TCR beta chain was recorded in a study of technical replicates of blood from a handful of donors. This CDR3 spans 16 amino acids. The V gene end was trimmed by 2 bases and the J gene end by 3 bases; junction bases not matched to a gene: 8. Germline CDR1 and CDR2: SGHTS and YDEGEE. Method: immunoSEQ multiplex PCR; TCRdb's copy keeps in-frame clones and lacks some. The table lists tens of thousands of clones, approximately 95% of them singletons. The material sequenced was T cells isolated from PBMCs. This TCR was sampled from a human donor in good health. The rearrangement uses TRBV5-8 and TRBJ2-3, with TRBD1 identical over 8 bases. CDR3 sequence: CASSFTGTGQTDTQYF. The CDR3 bases are TGTGCCAGCAGCTTTACCGGGACAGGTCAAACAGATACGCAGTATTTT. The full variable domain, completed using reference TRBV5-8 and TRBJ2-3, is EAGVTQSPTHLIKTRGQQATLRCSPISGHTSVYWYQQALGLGLQFLLWYDEGEERNRGNFPPRFSGRQFPNYSSELNVNALELEDSALYLCASSFTGTGQTDTQYFGPGTRLTVL.